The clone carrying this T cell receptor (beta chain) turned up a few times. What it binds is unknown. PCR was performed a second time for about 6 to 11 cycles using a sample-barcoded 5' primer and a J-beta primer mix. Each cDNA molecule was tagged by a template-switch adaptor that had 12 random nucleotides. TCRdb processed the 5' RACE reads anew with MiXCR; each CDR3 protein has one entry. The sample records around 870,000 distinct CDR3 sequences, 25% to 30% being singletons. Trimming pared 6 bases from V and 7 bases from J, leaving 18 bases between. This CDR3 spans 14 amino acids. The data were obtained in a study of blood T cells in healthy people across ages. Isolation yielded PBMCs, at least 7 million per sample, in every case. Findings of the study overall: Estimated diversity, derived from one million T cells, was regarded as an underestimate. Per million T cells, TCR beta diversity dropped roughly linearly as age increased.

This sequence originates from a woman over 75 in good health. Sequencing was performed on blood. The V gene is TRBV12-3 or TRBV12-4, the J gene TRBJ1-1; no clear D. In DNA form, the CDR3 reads TGTGCCAGCAGCTCCACGGAACCTAACGGTGAAGCTTTCTTT. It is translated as CASSSTEPNGEAFF.